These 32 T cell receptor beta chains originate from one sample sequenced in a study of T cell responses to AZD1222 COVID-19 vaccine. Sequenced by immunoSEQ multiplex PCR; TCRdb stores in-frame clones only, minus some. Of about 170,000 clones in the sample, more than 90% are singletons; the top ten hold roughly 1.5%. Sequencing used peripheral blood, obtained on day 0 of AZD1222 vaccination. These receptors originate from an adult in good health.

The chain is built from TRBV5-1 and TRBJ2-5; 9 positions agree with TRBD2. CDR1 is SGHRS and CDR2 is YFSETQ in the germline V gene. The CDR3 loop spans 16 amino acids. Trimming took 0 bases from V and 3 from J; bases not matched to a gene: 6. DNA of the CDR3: TGCGCCAGCAGCTTGGGAGCGGGAGGCCGAAAAGAGACCCAGTACTTC. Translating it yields CASSLGAGGRKETQYF.

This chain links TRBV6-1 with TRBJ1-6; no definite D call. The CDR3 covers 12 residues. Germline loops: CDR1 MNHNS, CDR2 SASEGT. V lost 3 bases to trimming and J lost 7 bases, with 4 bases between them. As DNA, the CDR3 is TGTGCCAGCAGTGACAGGAATTCACCCCTCCACTTT. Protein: CASSDRNSPLHF.

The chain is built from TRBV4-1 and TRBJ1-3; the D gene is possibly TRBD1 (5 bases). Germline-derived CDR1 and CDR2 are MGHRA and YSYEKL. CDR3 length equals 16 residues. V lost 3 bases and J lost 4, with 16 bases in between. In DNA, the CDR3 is TGCGCCAGCAGCCAGAATACAGGAGGTGCGGGAAACACCATATATTTT. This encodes CASSQNTGGAGNTIYF.

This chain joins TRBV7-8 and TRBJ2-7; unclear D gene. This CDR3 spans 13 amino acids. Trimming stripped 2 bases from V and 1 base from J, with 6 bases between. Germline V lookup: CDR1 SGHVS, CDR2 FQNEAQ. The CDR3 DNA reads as TGTGCCAGCAGCTTACTACTTTCCTACGAGCAGTACTTC. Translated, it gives CASSLLLSYEQYF. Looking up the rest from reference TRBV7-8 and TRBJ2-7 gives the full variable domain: GAGVSQSPRYKVAKRGQDVALRCDPISGHVSLFWYQQALGQGPEFLTYFQNEAQLDKSGLPSDRFFAERPEGSVSTLKIQRTQQEDSAVYLCASSLLLSYEQYFGPGTRLTVT.

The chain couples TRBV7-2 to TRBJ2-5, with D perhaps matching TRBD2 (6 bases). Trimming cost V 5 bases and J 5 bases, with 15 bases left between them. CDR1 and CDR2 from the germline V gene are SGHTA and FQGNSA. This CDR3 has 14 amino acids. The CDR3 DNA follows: TGTGCCAGCAGCCTAACGGGACTTCGGGAGACCCAGTACTTC. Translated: CASSLTGLRETQYF.

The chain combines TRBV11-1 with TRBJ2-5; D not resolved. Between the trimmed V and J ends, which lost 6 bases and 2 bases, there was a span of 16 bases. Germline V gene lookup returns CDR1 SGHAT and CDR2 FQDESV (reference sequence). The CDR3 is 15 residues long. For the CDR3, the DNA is TGTGCCAGCAGTCCCCGGGCCAGTTCTCAAGAGACCCAGTACTTC. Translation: CASSPRASSQETQYF. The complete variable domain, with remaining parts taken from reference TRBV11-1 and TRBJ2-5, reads EAEVAQSPRYKITEKSQAVAFWCDPISGHATLYWYRQILGQGPELLVQFQDESVVDDSQLPKDRFSAERLKGVDSTLKIQPAELGDSAMYLCASSPRASSQETQYFGPGTRLLVL.

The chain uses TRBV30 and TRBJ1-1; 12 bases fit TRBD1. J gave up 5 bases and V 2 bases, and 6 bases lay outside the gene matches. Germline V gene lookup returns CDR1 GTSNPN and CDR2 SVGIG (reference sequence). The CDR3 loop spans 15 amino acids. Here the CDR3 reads CAWSRDRGPETEAFF. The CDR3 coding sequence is TGTGCCTGGAGTAGGGACAGGGGGCCGGAAACTGAAGCTTTCTTT.

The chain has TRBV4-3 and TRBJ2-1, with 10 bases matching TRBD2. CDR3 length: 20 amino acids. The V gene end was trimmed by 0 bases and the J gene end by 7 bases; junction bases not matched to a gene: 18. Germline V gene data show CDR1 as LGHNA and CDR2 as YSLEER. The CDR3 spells CASSQDYLGSGGLPKNEQFF. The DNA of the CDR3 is TGCGCCAGCAGCCAAGATTACCTCGGTAGCGGGGGGCTCCCTAAGAATGAGCAGTTCTTC.

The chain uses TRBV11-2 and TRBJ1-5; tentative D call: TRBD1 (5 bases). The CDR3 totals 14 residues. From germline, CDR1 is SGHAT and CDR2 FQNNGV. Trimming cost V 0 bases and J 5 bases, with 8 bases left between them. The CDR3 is CASSLEGPYQPQHF. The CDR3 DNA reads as TGTGCCAGCAGCTTAGAGGGACCCTATCAGCCCCAGCATTTT.

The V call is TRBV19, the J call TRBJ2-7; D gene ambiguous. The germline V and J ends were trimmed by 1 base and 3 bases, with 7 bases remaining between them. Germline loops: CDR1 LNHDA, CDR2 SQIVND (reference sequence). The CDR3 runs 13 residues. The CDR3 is CASSIALNYEQYF. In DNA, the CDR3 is TGTGCCAGTAGTATAGCCCTGAACTACGAGCAGTACTTC.

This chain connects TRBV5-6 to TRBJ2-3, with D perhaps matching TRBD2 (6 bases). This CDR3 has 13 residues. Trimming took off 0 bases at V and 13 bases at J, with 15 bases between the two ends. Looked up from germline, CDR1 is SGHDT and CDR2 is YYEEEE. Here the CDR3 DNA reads TGTGCCAGCAGCTTGGGGCGGGGCCAAGTGAAGTATTTT. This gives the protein CASSLGRGQVKYF.

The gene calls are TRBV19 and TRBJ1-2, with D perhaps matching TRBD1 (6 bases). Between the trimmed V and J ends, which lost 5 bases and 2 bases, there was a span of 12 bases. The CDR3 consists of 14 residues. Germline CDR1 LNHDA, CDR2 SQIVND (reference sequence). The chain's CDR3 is CASSRGAPNYGYTF. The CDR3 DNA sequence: TGTGCCAGTAGTCGGGGGGCGCCGAACTATGGCTACACCTTC.

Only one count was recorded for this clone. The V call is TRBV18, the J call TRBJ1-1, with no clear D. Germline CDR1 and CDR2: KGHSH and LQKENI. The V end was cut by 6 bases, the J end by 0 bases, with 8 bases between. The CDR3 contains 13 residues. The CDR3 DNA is TGTGCCAGCTCTCCCGCCATGAACACTGAAGCTTTCTTT. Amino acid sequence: CASSPAMNTEAFF. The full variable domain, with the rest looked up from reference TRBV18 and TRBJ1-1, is NAGVMQNPRHLVRRRGQEARLRCSPMKGHSHVYWYRQLPEEGLKFMVYLQKENIIDESGMPKERFSAEFPKEGPSILRIQQVVRGDSAAYFCASSPAMNTEAFFGQGTRLTVV.

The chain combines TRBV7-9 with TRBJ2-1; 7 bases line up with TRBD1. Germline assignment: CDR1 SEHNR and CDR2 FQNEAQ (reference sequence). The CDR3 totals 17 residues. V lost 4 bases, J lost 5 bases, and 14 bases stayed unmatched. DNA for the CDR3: TGTGCCAGCAGCTCTACCGACAGGGTAGGGATAGACAATGAGCAGTTCTTC. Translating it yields CASSSTDRVGIDNEQFF.

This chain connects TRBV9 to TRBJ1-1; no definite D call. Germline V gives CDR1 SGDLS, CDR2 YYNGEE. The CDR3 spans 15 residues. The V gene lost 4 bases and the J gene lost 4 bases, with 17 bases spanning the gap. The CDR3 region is CASSPRATSGTEAFF. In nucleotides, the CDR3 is TGTGCCAGCAGCCCAAGGGCTACCTCGGGCACTGAAGCTTTCTTT.

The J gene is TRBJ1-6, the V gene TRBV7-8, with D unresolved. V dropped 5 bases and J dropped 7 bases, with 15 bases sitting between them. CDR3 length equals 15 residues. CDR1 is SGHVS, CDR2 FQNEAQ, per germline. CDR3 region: CASSPAQTGNSPLHF. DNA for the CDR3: TGTGCCAGCAGCCCAGCTCAGACGGGGAATTCACCCCTCCACTTT.

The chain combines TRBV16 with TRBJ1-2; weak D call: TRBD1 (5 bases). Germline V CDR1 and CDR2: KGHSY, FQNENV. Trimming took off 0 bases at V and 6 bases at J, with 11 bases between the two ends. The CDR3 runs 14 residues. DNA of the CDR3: TGTGCCAGCAGCCAATCGTCAGGGAGGAATGGCTACACCTTC. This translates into CASSQSSGRNGYTF. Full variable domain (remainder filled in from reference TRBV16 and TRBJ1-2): GEEVAQTPKHLVRGEGQKAKLYCAPIKGHSYVFWYQQVLKNEFKFLISFQNENVFDETGMPKERFSAKCLPNSPCSLEIQATKLEDSAVYFCASSQSSGRNGYTFGSGTRLTVV.

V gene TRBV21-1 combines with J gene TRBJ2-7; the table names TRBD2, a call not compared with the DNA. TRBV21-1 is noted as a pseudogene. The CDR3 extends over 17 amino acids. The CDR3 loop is CATLLLRGGPRDDEQYF. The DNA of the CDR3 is TGTGCCACTCTGCTCCTGAGGGGGGGACCCAGGGATGACGAGCAGTACTTC.

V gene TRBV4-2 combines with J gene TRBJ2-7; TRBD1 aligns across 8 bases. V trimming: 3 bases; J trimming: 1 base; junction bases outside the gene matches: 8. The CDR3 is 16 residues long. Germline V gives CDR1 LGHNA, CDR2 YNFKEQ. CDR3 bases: TGTGCCAGCAGCCAGGGCTCAGGGGGCCGGTCCTACGAGCAGTACTTC. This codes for CASSQGSGGRSYEQYF.

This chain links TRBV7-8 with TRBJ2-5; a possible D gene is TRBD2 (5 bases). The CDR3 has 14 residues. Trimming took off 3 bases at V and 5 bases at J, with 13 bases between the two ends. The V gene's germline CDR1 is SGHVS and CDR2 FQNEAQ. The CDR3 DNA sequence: TGTGCCAGCAGCTTTATCAGGACGGGGGAGACCCAGTACTTC. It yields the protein CASSFIRTGETQYF.

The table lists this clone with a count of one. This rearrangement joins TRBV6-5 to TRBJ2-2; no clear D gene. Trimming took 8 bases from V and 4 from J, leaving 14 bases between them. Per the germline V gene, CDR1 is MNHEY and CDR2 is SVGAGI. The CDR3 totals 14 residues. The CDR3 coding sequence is TGTGCCAGCCACCTCTCGAGGTTCACCGGGGAGCTGTTTTTT. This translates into CASHLSRFTGELFF.

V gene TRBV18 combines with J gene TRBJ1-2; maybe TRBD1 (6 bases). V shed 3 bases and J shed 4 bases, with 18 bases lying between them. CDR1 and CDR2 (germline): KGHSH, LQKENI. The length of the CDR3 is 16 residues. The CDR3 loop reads CASSPNPRTAIYGYTF. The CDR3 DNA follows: TGTGCCAGCTCACCCAACCCACGGACAGCTATCTATGGCTACACCTTC.

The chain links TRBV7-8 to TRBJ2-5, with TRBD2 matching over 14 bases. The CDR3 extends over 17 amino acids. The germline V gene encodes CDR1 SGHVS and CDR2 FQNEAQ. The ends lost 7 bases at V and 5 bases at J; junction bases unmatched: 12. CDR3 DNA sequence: TGTGCCAGCATAATCGGACTAGCGGGAGGCCATTCGGAGACCCAGTACTTC. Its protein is CASIIGLAGGHSETQYF.

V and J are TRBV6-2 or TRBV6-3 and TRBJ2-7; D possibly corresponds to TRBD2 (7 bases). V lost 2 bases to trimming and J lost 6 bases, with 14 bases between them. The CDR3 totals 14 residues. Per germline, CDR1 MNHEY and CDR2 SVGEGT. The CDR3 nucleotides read TGTGCCAGCAGTTACAGGGGGGGAGTACGCGAGCAGTACTTC. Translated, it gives CASSYRGGVREQYF.

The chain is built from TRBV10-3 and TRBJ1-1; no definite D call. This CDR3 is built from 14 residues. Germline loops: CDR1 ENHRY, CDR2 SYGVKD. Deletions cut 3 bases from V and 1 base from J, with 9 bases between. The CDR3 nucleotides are TGTGCCATCAGTGAAGGACCACCGAACACTGAAGCTTTCTTT. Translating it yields CAISEGPPNTEAFF.

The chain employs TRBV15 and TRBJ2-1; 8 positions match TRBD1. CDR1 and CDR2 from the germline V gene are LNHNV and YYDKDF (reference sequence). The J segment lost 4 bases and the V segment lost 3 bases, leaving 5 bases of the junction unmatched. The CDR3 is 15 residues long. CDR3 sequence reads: CATSSRDRTYNEQFF. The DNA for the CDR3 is TGTGCCACCAGCAGCCGGGACAGGACTTACAATGAGCAGTTCTTC.

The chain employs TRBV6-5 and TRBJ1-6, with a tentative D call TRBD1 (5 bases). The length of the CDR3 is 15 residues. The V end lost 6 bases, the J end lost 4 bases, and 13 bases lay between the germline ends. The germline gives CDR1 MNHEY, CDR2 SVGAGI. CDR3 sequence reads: CASSSMTDYNSPLHF. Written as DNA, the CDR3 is TGTGCCAGCAGCTCCATGACAGATTATAATTCACCCCTCCACTTT.

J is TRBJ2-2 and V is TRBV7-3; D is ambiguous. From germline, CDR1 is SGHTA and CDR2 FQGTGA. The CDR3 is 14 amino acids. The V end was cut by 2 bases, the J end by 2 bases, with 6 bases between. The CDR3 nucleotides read TGTGCCAGCAGCTTAGTCCCCAACACCGGGGAGCTGTTTTTT. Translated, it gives CASSLVPNTGELFF. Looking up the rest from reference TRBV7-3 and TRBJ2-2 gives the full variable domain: GAGVSQTPSNKVTEKGKYVELRCDPISGHTALYWYRQSLGQGPEFLIYFQGTGAADDSGLPNDRFFAVRPEGSVSTLKIQRTERGDSAVYLCASSLVPNTGELFFGEGSRLTVL.

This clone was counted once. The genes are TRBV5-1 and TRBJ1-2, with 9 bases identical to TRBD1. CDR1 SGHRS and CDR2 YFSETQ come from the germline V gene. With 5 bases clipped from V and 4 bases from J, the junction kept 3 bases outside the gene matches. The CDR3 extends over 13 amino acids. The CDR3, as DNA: TGCGCCAGCAGACAGGGGGCCGGCTATGGCTACACCTTC. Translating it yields CASRQGAGYGYTF.

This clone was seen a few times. The CDR3 DNA sequence: TGTGCCAGCAGCTCCCTTACCTACGAGCAGTACTTC. It encodes CASSSLTYEQYF. This chain links TRBV7-9 with TRBJ2-7, with D unresolved. Germline CDR1 SEHNR, CDR2 FQNEAQ (reference sequence). The CDR3 runs to 12 residues. The germline V and J ends were trimmed by 4 bases and 2 bases, with 6 bases remaining between them.

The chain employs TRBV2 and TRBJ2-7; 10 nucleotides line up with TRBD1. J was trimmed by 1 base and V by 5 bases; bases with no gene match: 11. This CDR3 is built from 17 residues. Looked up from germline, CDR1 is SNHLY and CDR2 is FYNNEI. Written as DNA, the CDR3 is TGTGCCAGCAGTAGAAAGTACGGACAGGGGGTGTCCTACGAGCAGTACTTC. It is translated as CASSRKYGQGVSYEQYF.

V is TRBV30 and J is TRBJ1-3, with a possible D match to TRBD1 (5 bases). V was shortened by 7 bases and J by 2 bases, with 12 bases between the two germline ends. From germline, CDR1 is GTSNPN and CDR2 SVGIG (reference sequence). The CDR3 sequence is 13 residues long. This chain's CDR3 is CAFSTDAGNTIYF. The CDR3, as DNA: TGTGCCTTCTCGACAGACGCTGGAAACACCATATATTTT.